This TCR beta chain was found in a study of CD8+ T cells in alopecia areata. As for the study in general: It was oral tofacitinib, at 5 to 10 mg twice daily, that treated patients received.

The CDR3 length is 11 residues. Trimming stripped 3 bases from V and 10 bases from J, with 12 bases between. CDR1 is DFQATT and CDR2 is SNEGSKA in the germline V gene (reference sequence). Whole-study results and caveats: There were many expanded lesional clones persisting in scalp and blood during tofacitinib. Scalp samples also yield sequences from resident alphabeta T cells of normal skin.

Sequencing relied on a cDNA template that was reverse transcribed from extracted RNA. Clones were read by immunoSEQ multiplex PCR, and TCRdb kept only the in-frame ones, dropping some. In the table there are 210,000 or so clones, under 70% of which are singletons. The treatment is: oral pan-JAK inhibitor, 5-10 mg twice daily. Using a FACSAria, the CD4+ and CD8+ T cells were sorted from the PBMCs. Note on this clone: Its cognate antigen is unknown.

This chain joins TRBV20-1 and TRBJ1-1; D call uncertain. The material sequenced was CD4+ T cells sorted from blood, taken between weeks 43 and 45, from a patient treated with tofacitinib. The receptor was derived from a human donor with alopecia areata. The CDR3 reads CSASGGNRAFF. The CDR3 nucleotides read TGCAGTGCTAGTGGAGGGAATAGAGCTTTCTTT.